These 24 T cell receptor beta chains were sequenced from one sample in a study of cytomegalovirus exposure and HLA in healthy donors. Vbeta (60) and Jbeta (13) primers were used in the PCR. Here immunoSEQ multiplex PCR was the method, and the copy in TCRdb shows in-frame clones only, minus some. This sample yields about 180,000 clones, of which 75% are seen a single time; 2.5% to 3.5% belongs to the top ten. Sample: PBMCs. The receptors originated from a male donor in good health and CMV-seronegative.

V and J are TRBV15 and TRBJ2-7, with TRBD1 as a possible D gene (5 bases). Deletions cut 0 bases from V and 2 bases from J, with 11 bases between. The germline gives CDR1 LNHNV, CDR2 YYDKDF (reference sequence). This CDR3 has 15 residues. The CDR3 coding sequence is TGTGCCACCAGCAGAGATAAATGGGGCCCCTACGAGCAGTACTTC. Protein sequence: CATSRDKWGPYEQYF.

This rearrangement joins TRBV6-1 to TRBJ1-1; tentatively, D is TRBD1 (6 bases). CDR1 and CDR2 from the germline V gene are MNHNS and SASEGT. The V and J ends lost 2 bases and 3 bases respectively, with 16 bases between them. This CDR3 spans 16 amino acids. CDR3 DNA sequence: TGTGCCAGCAGTGAAAAGGGCAGGGGATGGGACACTGAAGCTTTCTTT. Amino acids: CASSEKGRGWDTEAFF.

This clone appeared a single time. The chain uses TRBV12-5 and TRBJ1-1; 7 bases map to TRBD1. The CDR3 contains 15 residues. V shed 0 bases, J shed 5 bases, and the junction held 6 bases outside the gene matches. Per germline, CDR1 LGHNT and CDR2 FRNRAP. CDR3 sequence reads: CASGLVSGGRTEAFF. Written as DNA, the CDR3 is TGTGCTAGTGGTTTGGTGTCAGGGGGACGGACTGAAGCTTTCTTT.

The gene calls are TRBV5-1 and TRBJ2-3; 10 positions agree with TRBD2. Germline CDR1 and CDR2: SGHRS and YFSETQ. The V gene end was trimmed by 0 bases and the J gene end by 5 bases; junction bases not matched to a gene: 3. The CDR3 spans 15 residues. The CDR3 spells CASSLAASGRDTQYF. CDR3 DNA: TGCGCCAGCAGCTTGGCCGCTAGCGGGAGAGATACGCAGTATTTT.

This clone turned up a few times. The V call is TRBV25-1, the J call TRBJ1-3; unclear D gene. Germline lookup yields CDR1 MGHDK and CDR2 SYGVNS. Deletions cut 3 bases from V and 0 bases from J, with 6 bases between. There are 14 residues in the CDR3. The CDR3 spells CASSDSPSGNTIYF. For the CDR3, the DNA is TGTGCCAGCAGTGACTCCCCCTCTGGAAACACCATATATTTT.

The V gene is TRBV28, the J gene TRBJ2-3; D perhaps matches TRBD2 (6 bases). The CDR3 consists of 15 residues. V was pared by 3 bases and J by 5 bases, with 15 bases between. Germline CDR1 MDHEN, CDR2 SYDVKM. The DNA of the CDR3 is TGTGCCAGCAGTTTTCGCGGGATCTTAGAAGATACGCAGTATTTT. It specifies CASSFRGILEDTQYF.

This chain connects TRBV9 to TRBJ1-1; no firm D call. The CDR3 is made up of 15 amino acids. Germline lookup yields CDR1 SGDLS and CDR2 YYNGEE. Between the trimmed V and J ends, which lost 4 bases and 3 bases, there was a span of 16 bases. DNA of the CDR3: TGTGCCAGCAGCCATGGAAGATACCGGGACACTGAAGCTTTCTTT. Residues: CASSHGRYRDTEAFF.

V and J are TRBV9 and TRBJ2-1, with 9 bases aligning to TRBD2. Germline CDR1 and CDR2: SGDLS and YYNGEE. This CDR3 has 16 amino acids. J was trimmed by 3 bases and V by 1 base; bases with no gene match: 5. The CDR3 loop reads CASSVSGGRVYNEQFF. In DNA, the CDR3 is TGTGCCAGCAGCGTATCCGGCGGGAGGGTCTACAATGAGCAGTTCTTC.

V and J are TRBV9 and TRBJ1-5; no clear D gene. V was trimmed by 5 bases and J by 7 bases, leaving 13 bases between them. CDR1 is SGDLS, CDR2 YYNGEE, per germline. The CDR3 spans 13 residues. CDR3 loop: CASSKGSLQPQHF. Here the CDR3 DNA reads TGTGCCAGCAGTAAAGGGAGCCTCCAGCCCCAGCATTTT.

This clone was counted only a few times. V usage is TRBV19 and J usage is TRBJ1-1, with 8 nucleotides matching TRBD1. The CDR3 totals 15 residues. Germline CDR1 is LNHDA and CDR2 is SQIVND (reference sequence). The junction had 11 bases not matched to a gene; V was cut back by 5 bases and J by 6 bases. The CDR3 sequence is CASSFYTGGSAEAFF. Here the CDR3 DNA reads TGTGCCAGTAGTTTTTATACAGGGGGAAGCGCTGAAGCTTTCTTT.

The chain combines TRBV6-7 with TRBJ1-3; D not certain. TRBV6-7 is an ORF, and what it does is uncertain. V dropped 0 bases and J dropped 3 bases, with 9 bases sitting between them. The CDR3 loop spans 15 amino acids. The CDR3 is CASSYSCWSGNTIYF. In DNA form, the CDR3 reads TGTGCCAGCAGTTACTCATGCTGGAGTGGAAACACCATATATTTT.

This clone occurred a few times. The CDR3 sequence is CASSLGGRTYEQYF. Written as DNA, the CDR3 is TGTGCCAGCAGCTTAGGCGGGAGAACGTACGAGCAGTACTTC. The chain is built from TRBV11-2 and TRBJ2-7, with TRBD2 identical over 7 bases. The CDR3 has 14 residues. J gave up 4 bases and V 1 base, and 4 bases lay outside the gene matches. CDR1 and CDR2 (germline): SGHAT, FQNNGV.

The gene calls are TRBV28 and TRBJ1-2; possibly TRBD1 for D (5 bases). V lost 5 bases and J lost 6, with 16 bases in between. Germline V gene sequence: CDR1 MDHEN, CDR2 SYDVKM. The CDR3 consists of 14 residues. CDR3 loop: CASSVPGGVDGYTF. CDR3 coding DNA: TGTGCCAGCAGTGTCCCGGGGGGGGTGGATGGCTACACCTTC.

This clone was seen only a few times. The rearrangement uses TRBV30 and TRBJ1-4, with TRBD1 as a possible D gene (5 bases). Germline V gene data show CDR1 as GTSNPN and CDR2 as SVGIG (reference sequence). The CDR3 spans 14 residues. V dropped 4 bases and J dropped 0 bases, with 9 bases sitting between them. CDR3 nucleotide sequence: TGTGCCTGGACCACAGGCTCAACTAATGAAAAACTGTTTTTT. Encoded protein: CAWTTGSTNEKLFF. The whole variable domain, filled in from reference TRBV30 and TRBJ1-4, reads SQTIHQWPATLVQPVGSPLSLECTVEGTSNPNLYWYRQAAGRGLQLLFYSVGIGQISSEVPQNLSASRPQDRQFILSSKKLLLSDSGFYLCAWTTGSTNEKLFFGSGTQLSVL.

The V gene is TRBV30, the J gene TRBJ2-1; TRBD2 might be the D (5 bases). Germline V gives CDR1 GTSNPN, CDR2 SVGIG (reference sequence). The CDR3 is 15 residues long. Trimming pared 1 base from V and 4 bases from J, leaving 14 bases between. Here the CDR3 reads CAWSGERGRYNEQFF. Here the CDR3 DNA reads TGTGCCTGGAGTGGGGAAAGAGGGCGGTACAATGAGCAGTTCTTC.

The chain links TRBV5-5 to TRBJ2-3; no clear D. The CDR3 extends over 15 amino acids. Trimming cost V 0 bases and J 0 bases, with 8 bases left between them. Germline assignment: CDR1 SGHKS and CDR2 YYEKEE (reference sequence). CDR3 region: CASSLVGFSTDTQYF. CDR3 in DNA: TGTGCCAGCAGCTTGGTGGGCTTTAGCACAGATACGCAGTATTTT.

Points on this clone: Without the conserved terminal phenylalanine or tryptophan, this CDR3 likely stems from a read error. The chain recombines TRBV7-2 with TRBJ1-5, with D maybe TRBD1 (6 bases). There are 14 residues in the CDR3. Trimming stripped 5 bases from V and 3 bases from J, with 11 bases between. Germline loops: CDR1 SGHTA, CDR2 FQGNSA. CDR3 in DNA: TGTGCCAGCAGCCTTGACAGGACCAATCAGCCCCAGCATCTT. Residues: CASSLDRTNQPQHL.

The gene calls are TRBV10-3 and TRBJ2-1, with D possibly TRBD1 on 5 matching bases. CDR1 is ENHRY and CDR2 is SYGVKD in the germline V gene. The CDR3 length is 12 residues. The V gene lost 2 bases and the J gene lost 8 bases, with 7 bases spanning the gap. CDR3 amino acids: CAISEGAYEQFF. The DNA for the CDR3 is TGTGCCATCAGTGAGGGGGCCTATGAGCAGTTCTTC.

The chain joins TRBV5-8 to TRBJ2-1, with 7 bases identical to TRBD1. The CDR3 is made up of 14 amino acids. From germline, CDR1 is SGHTS and CDR2 YDEGEE. V lost 4 bases, J lost 0 bases, and 1 base stayed unmatched. CDR3 amino acids: CASSRQGSYNEQFF. The CDR3 DNA reads as TGTGCCAGCAGCCGACAGGGCTCCTACAATGAGCAGTTCTTC.

The gene calls are TRBV28 and TRBJ1-2, with TRBD1 matching 8 bases. Germline V lookup: CDR1 MDHEN, CDR2 SYDVKM. Trimming cost V 5 bases and J 0 bases; bases outside gene matches: 2. This CDR3 is built from 14 residues. The CDR3 sequence: CASSETGANYGYTF. The CDR3 coding sequence is TGTGCCAGCAGTGAGACAGGGGCTAACTATGGCTACACCTTC.

The CDR3 spells CAWSWTANTEAFF. The CDR3 DNA follows: TGTGCCTGGAGTTGGACTGCGAACACTGAAGCTTTCTTT. The chain uses TRBV30 and TRBJ1-1; D is unclear. CDR3 length equals 13 residues. CDR1 is GTSNPN, CDR2 SVGIG, per germline (reference sequence). Between the trimmed V and J ends, which lost 2 bases and 1 base, there was a span of 8 bases.

The rearrangement links TRBV25-1 to TRBJ1-4; D not certain. Germline lookup yields CDR1 MGHDK and CDR2 SYGVNS. The germline V and J ends were trimmed by 4 bases and 7 bases, with 7 bases remaining between them. The CDR3 extends over 12 amino acids. CDR3 protein: CASSGSSEKLFF. CDR3 nucleotide sequence: TGTGCCAGCAGTGGGAGTAGTGAAAAACTGTTTTTT.

The chain couples TRBV30 to TRBJ2-1; possibly TRBD2 for D (6 bases). Per the germline V gene, CDR1 is GTSNPN and CDR2 is SVGIG (reference sequence). V lost 0 bases, J lost 5 bases, and 14 bases lay in between. CDR3 length equals 15 residues. CDR3 coding DNA: TGTGCCTGGAGTGTAAACAGCGGGCCCAACAATGAGCAGTTCTTC. It codes for CAWSVNSGPNNEQFF.

The chain has TRBV15 and TRBJ2-2; possible D gene TRBD2, 6 bases. Germline lookup yields CDR1 LNHNV and CDR2 YYDKDF (reference sequence). The length of the CDR3 is 15 residues. V was clipped by 3 bases and J by 3 bases, with 11 bases between them. CDR3 coding DNA: TGTGCCACCAGCAGGGGTAGGAGGGACACCGGGGAGCTGTTTTTT. It codes for CATSRGRRDTGELFF.